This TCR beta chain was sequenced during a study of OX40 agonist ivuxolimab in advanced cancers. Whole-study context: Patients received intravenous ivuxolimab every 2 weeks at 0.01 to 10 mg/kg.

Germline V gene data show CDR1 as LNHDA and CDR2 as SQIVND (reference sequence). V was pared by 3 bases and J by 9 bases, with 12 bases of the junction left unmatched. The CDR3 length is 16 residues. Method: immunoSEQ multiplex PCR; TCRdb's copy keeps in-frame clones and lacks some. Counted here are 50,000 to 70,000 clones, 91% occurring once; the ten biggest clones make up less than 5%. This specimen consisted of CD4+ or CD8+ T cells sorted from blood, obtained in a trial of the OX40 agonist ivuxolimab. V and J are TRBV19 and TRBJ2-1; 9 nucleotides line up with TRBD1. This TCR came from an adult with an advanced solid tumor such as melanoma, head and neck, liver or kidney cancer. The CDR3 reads CASSISPGQGLGEQFF. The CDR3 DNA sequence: TGTGCCAGTAGTATCTCACCGGGACAGGGTTTGGGTGAGCAGTTCTTC.